The rows below give T cell receptor beta chains drawn from one sample of a study of T-cell memory formation after mild COVID-19. TCRdb redid the calling of the 5' RACE reads with MiXCR, one entry per CDR3 protein. The repertoire has roughly 42,000 distinct CDR3 sequences, more than 7% of them found once; the top ten carry roughly 1.4%. Sequenced sample: PBMCs or a T cell subset sorted from them (not recorded which). These receptors all stem from a man aged 18-30 years who had mild COVID-19 (a few samples of this study predate the infection). Cell type and time point are not known. Both conserved end residues are part of each CDR3.

TRBV29-1	TRBJ2-4	CSEVRAKNIQYF
TRBV7-3	TRBJ2-5	CASSFGAGETQYF
TRBV7-8	TRBJ2-3	CASSSELPPDTQYF
TRBV5-1	TRBJ2-5	CASSLQVGQETQYF
TRBV20-1	TRBJ2-7	CSARVPSGGYEQYF
TRBV4-3	TRBJ2-2	CASSQATGQPGELFF
TRBV25-1	TRBJ1-6	CVSSDGGYSPLHF
TRBV5-3	TRBJ2-1	CARPLRRSGNEQFF
TRBV5-1	TRBJ1-3	CASSADPTRTIYF
TRBV4-1	TRBJ2-1	CASSQEPGTIEGEQFF
TRBV18	TRBJ1-4	CASLQGTNEKLFF
TRBV20-1	TRBJ1-3	CSADPNSGNTIYF
TRBV5-1	TRBJ2-2	CASSLRGPPGELFF
TRBV7-9	TRBJ2-7	CASSVWGLASSYEQYF
TRBV7-8	TRBJ2-5	CASSFRAGINQETQYF
TRBV7-3	TRBJ2-3	CASSLGTSVDTQYF
TRBV5-1	TRBJ2-5	CASSLVGGETQYF
TRBV11-2	TRBJ2-3	CASSPSGGADTQYF
TRBV5-1	TRBJ2-3	CASSYSTDTQYF
TRBV18	TRBJ1-1	CASSPGGNTEAFF
TRBV5-1	TRBJ2-7	CASSLGYYEQYF
TRBV7-7	TRBJ2-5	CASSSVGKETQYF
TRBV12-3/TRBV12-4	TRBJ1-4	CASSKRTGGNEKLFF
TRBV7-2	TRBJ1-3	CASSQSGTPGNTIYF
TRBV4-1	TRBJ2-3	CASSQELASSTDTQYF
TRBV12-3/TRBV12-4	TRBJ2-1	CASTIYPHEQFF
TRBV7-2	TRBJ1-4	CASSSGTREKLFF
TRBV28	TRBJ1-2	CASSLGQTPNYGYTF
TRBV7-9	TRBJ1-1	CASSLEDLTEAFF
TRBV7-9	TRBJ1-1	CASRTPGTGNTEAFF
TRBV5-1	TRBJ1-1	CASRLEQGRTEAFF
TRBV7-9	TRBJ2-1	CASSLSLASSYNEQFF
TRBV10-3	TRBJ1-5	CAISESGGNQPQHF
TRBV5-1	TRBJ2-5	CASSLAAEETQYF
TRBV5-8	TRBJ1-1	CASSLVGGVTEAFF
TRBV29-1	TRBJ1-2	CSVEPRPGGYTF
TRBV9	TRBJ1-3	CASSARTANTIYF
TRBV6-1	TRBJ2-6	CASGSSRQGTGANVLTF
TRBV4-2	TRBJ2-5	CASSQGIGTGGQETQYF
TRBV4-1	TRBJ1-1	CASSPTGTGTTEAFF
TRBV11-2	TRBJ2-1	CASSLILAGWPEQFF
TRBV7-9	TRBJ1-5	CASSPDRDQPQHF
TRBV3-1	TRBJ2-2	CASSQGGAGELFF
TRBV5-1	TRBJ2-3	CASSVTGNGGTYTQYF
TRBV27	TRBJ1-6	CASALGLAPGSPLHF
TRBV6-5	TRBJ2-3	CASSRTGTGDTQYF
TRBV4-3	TRBJ1-6	CASSQDRQDPLHF